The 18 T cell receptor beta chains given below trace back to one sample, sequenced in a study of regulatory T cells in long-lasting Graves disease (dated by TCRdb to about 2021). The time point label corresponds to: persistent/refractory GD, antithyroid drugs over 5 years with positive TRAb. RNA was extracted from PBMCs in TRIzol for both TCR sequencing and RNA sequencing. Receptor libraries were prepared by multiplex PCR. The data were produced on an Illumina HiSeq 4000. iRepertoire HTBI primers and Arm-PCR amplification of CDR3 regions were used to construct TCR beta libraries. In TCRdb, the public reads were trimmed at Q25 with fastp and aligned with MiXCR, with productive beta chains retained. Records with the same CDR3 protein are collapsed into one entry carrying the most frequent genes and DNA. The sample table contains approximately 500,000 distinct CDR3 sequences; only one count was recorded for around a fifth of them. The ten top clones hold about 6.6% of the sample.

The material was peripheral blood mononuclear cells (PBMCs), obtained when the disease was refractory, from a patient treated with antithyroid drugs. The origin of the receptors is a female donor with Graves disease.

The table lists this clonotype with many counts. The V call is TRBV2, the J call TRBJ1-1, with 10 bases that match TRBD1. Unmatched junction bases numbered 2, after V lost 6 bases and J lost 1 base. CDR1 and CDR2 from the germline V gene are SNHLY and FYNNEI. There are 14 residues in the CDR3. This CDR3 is CASRGTGANTEAFF. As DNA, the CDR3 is TGTGCCAGCAGAGGGACAGGGGCGAACACTGAAGCTTTCTTT.

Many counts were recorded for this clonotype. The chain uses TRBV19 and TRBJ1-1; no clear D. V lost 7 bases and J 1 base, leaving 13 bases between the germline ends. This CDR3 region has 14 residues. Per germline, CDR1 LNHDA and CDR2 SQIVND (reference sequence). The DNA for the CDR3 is TGTGCCAGTACCAGAGGACGGCAGAACACTGAAGCTTTCTTT. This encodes CASTRGRQNTEAFF. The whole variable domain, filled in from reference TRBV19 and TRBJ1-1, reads DGGITQSPKYLFRKEGQNVTLSCEQNLNHDAMYWYRQDPGQGLRLIYYSQIVNDFQKGDIAEGYSVSREKKESFPLTVTSAQKNPTAFYLCASTRGRQNTEAFFGQGTRLTVV.

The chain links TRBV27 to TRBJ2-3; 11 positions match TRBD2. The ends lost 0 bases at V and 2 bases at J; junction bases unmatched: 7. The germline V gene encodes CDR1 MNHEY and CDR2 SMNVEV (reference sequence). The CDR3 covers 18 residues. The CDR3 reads CASSLSSLAGGATDTQYF. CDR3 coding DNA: TGTGCCAGCAGTTTATCCTCTTTAGCGGGGGGGGCCACAGATACGCAGTATTTT.

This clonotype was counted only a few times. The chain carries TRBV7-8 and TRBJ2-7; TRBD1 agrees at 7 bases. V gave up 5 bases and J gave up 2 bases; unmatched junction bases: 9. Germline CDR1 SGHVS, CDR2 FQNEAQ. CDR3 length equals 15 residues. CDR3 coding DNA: TGTGCCAGCAGCGCCCAGACAGGGAGCCCCTACGAGCAGTACTTC. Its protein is CASSAQTGSPYEQYF.

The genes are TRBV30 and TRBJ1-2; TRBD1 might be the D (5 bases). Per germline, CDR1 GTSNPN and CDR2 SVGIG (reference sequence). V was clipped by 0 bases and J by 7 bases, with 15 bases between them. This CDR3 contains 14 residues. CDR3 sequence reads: CAWSVLGGVGGYTF. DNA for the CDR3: TGTGCCTGGAGTGTACTTGGGGGGGTTGGTGGCTACACCTTC.

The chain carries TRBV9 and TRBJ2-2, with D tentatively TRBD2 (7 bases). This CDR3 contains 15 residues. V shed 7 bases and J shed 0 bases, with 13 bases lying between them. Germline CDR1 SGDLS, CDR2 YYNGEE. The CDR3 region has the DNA TGTGCCAGCCGCCCGGGGGGCGCGAACACCGGGGAGCTGTTTTTT. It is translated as CASRPGGANTGELFF.

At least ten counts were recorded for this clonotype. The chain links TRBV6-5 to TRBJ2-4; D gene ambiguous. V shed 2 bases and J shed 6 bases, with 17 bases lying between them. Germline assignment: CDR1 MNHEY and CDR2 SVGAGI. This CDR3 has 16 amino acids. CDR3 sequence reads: CASSYAVPITANIQYF. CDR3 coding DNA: TGTGCCAGCAGTTACGCGGTTCCCATCACAGCAAACATTCAGTACTTC.

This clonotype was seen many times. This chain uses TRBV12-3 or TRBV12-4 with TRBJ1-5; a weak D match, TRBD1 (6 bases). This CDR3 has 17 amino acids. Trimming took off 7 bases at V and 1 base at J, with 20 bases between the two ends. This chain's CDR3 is CASTSGGGFGSNQPQHF. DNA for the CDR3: TGTGCCAGCACCTCCGGAGGGGGTTTTGGGAGCAATCAGCCCCAGCATTTT.

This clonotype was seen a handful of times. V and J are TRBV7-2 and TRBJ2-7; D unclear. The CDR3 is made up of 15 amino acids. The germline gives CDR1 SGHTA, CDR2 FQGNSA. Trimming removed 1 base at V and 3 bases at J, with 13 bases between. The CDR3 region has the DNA TGTGCCAGCAGCTTAGTGGCCGGAATAGGCTACGAGCAGTACTTC. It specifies CASSLVAGIGYEQYF.

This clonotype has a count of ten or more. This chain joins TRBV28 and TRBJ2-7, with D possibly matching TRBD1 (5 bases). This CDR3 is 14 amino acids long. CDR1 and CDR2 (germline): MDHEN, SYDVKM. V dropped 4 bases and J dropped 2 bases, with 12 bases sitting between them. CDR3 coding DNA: TGTGCCAGCAGTTACCAGGGAAGGCCCTACGAGCAGTACTTC. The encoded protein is CASSYQGRPYEQYF.

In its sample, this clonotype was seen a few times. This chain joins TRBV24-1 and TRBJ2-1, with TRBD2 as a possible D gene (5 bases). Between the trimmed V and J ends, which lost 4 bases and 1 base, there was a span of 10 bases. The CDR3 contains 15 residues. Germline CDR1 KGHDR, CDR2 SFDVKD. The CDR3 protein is CATSESGPSYNEQFF. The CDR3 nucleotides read TGTGCCACCAGTGAAAGCGGTCCTTCCTACAATGAGCAGTTCTTC.

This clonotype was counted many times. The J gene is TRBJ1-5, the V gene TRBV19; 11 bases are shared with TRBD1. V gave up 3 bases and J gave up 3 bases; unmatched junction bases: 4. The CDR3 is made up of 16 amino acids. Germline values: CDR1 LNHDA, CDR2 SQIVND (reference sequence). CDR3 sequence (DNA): TGTGCCAGTAGTATCGGGACAGGGGGGTTCAATCAGCCCCAGCATTTT. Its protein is CASSIGTGGFNQPQHF.

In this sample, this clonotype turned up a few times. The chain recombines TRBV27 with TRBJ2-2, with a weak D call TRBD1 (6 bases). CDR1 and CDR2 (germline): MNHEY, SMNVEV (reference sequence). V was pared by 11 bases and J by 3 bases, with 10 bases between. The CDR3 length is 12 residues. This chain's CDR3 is CAQQGHTGELFF. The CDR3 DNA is TGTGCCCAACAGGGACACACCGGGGAGCTGTTTTTT.

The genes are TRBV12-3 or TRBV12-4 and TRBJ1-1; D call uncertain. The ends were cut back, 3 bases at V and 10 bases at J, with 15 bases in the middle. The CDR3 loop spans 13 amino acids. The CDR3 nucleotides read TGTGCCAGCAGTTTCCAGGCTACCCCGGGAGCTTTCTTT. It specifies CASSFQATPGAFF.

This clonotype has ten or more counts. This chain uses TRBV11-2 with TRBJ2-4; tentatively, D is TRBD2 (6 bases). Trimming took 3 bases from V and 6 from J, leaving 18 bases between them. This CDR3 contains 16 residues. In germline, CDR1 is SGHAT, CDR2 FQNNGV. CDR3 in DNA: TGTGCCAGCAGCTTGGAGGGTGGGGAAGTGGGAAACATTCAGTACTTC. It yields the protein CASSLEGGEVGNIQYF.

The CDR3 coding sequence is TGTGCCACTTCTCCTGAGACGGATGCCTACGAGCAGTACTTC. Amino acids: CATSPETDAYEQYF. The chain is built from TRBV15 and TRBJ2-7; the D is unclear. Trimming took off 9 bases at V and 2 bases at J, with 17 bases between the two ends. The CDR3 is 14 amino acids. Germline CDR1 LNHNV, CDR2 YYDKDF (reference sequence). The full variable domain, with the rest looked up from reference TRBV15 and TRBJ2-7, is DAMVIQNPRYQVTQFGKPVTLSCSQTLNHNVMYWYQQKSSQAPKLLFHYYDKDFNNEADTPDNFQSRRPNTSFCFLDIRSPGLGDTAMYLCATSPETDAYEQYFGPGTRLTVT.

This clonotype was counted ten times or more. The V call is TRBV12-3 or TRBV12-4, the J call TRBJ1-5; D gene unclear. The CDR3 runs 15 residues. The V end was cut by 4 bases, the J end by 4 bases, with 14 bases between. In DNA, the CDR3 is TGTGCCAGCAGTTGGACGGGCGAAATTAATCAGCCCCAGCATTTT. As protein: CASSWTGEINQPQHF.

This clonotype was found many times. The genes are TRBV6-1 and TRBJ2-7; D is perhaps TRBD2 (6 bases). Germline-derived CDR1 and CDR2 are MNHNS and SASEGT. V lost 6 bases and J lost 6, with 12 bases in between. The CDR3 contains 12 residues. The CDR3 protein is CASSPTGGEQYF. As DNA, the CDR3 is TGTGCCAGCAGCCCCACCGGGGGCGAGCAGTACTTC.